The clone carrying this T cell receptor (beta chain) was seen a single time. The record originates from a study of blood T cell repertoires in COVID-19. Study as a whole: Samples representing acute and convalescent COVID-19 were sourced from the United States, Italy and Spain. Sources were T cells, B-cell-depleted T cells, or PBMCs; the material itself was cDNA or gDNA.

In the original workflow: Estimates of nucleated cell counts were drawn from the amplification of reference gene primers. TCRdb keeps only in-frame clones here, not all; method: immunoSEQ multiplex PCR. D and trimming were read from the DNA, whereas the V and J calls and clone size are those reported in that table. This sample yields around 55,000 clones, of which roughly nine tenths are seen a single time; roughly 6.2% belongs to the top ten. J gave up 3 bases and V 5 bases, and 5 bases lay outside the gene matches. Germline V gene lookup returns CDR1 SGHAT and CDR2 FQNNGV. The CDR3 runs 15 residues.

The receptor was isolated from a man between 35 and 55 years old with acute or convalescent COVID-19. The chain joins TRBV11-2 to TRBJ2-7; TRBD2 matches at 12 bases. Material for sequencing was peripheral blood. CDR3 nucleotide sequence: TGTGCCAGCAGCCCGACTAGCGGGGGTAACTACGAGCAGTACTTC. Protein sequence: CASSPTSGGNYEQYF.